This entry is about one T cell receptor beta chain. Using immunoSEQ multiplex PCR, the repertoire was profiled, and TCRdb retains in-frame clones only, with some absent. The sample has about 1.4 million clones; roughly 96% are singletons. This sample was included in a study of shared clonotypes between healthy human individuals. CDR3 length equals 14 residues. Germline CDR1 LNHDA, CDR2 SQIVND (reference sequence). Between the trimmed V and J ends, which lost 6 bases and 4 bases, there was a span of 15 bases. This receptor was identified in a man aged 25-40 years in good health. Sample: naive CD4+ T cells sorted from blood. Described subset: CD45RA+ positively selected. This chain links TRBV19 with TRBJ1-1, with D uncertain. The CDR3 region is CASRRWELGTEAFF. The CDR3, as DNA: TGTGCCAGTAGGCGGTGGGAGTTGGGCACTGAAGCTTTCTTT.